These 17 T cell receptor beta chains share one sample of origin, sequenced in a study of healthy donors' naive CD4 and CD8 T cells (dated by TCRdb to between 2014 and 2017). Reads for this sample came from a 454 GS FLX Titanium. A previously published linear amplification protocol was used to build TCR libraries from about 500 ng of total RNA. The public reads were reanalyzed by TCRdb: fastp trimming at Q25, MiXCR alignment, in-frame beta chains only. CDR3 protein duplicates are merged, each entry listing the most common genes and DNA. The sample contains 150,000 to 200,000 distinct CDR3 sequences, 65% to 80% of them found a single time. About 2.1% of the sample is held by the ten biggest clonotypes. Sequenced material: naive CD4+ and CD8+ T cells sorted from blood, pooled from several donors. This specimen's cell subset or site label, interpreted: FACS-sorted naive CD4+ (CD45RO-CD45RA+) and naive CD8+ (CD45RA+CD27bright) T cells. These receptors all stem from a pool of human donors in good health; the sample pools cells from several healthy donors.

V gene TRBV6-5 combines with J gene TRBJ1-6; the D is unclear. Germline CDR1 and CDR2: MNHEY and SVGAGI. The V end lost 6 bases, the J end lost 6 bases, and 12 bases lay between the germline ends. CDR3 length equals 14 residues. Here the CDR3 reads CASSLTLGNSPLHF. Written as DNA, the CDR3 is TGTGCCAGCAGCCTCACATTGGGTAATTCACCCCTCCACTTT.

The chain combines TRBV6-2 or TRBV6-3 with TRBJ2-7; tentatively, D is TRBD1 (5 bases). The CDR3 is made up of 14 amino acids. V gave up 2 bases and J gave up 2 bases, with 10 bases separating them. The germline CDR1 and CDR2 sequences are MNHEY and SVGEGT. The CDR3 spells CASSYRGVTYEQYF. As DNA, the CDR3 is TGTGCCAGCAGTTACAGGGGTGTCACCTACGAGCAGTACTTC.

This clonotype was observed a handful of times. The chain has TRBV6-5 and TRBJ2-7; D not resolved. Trimming took off 0 bases at V and 2 bases at J, with 11 bases between the two ends. The germline V gene has CDR1 MNHEY and CDR2 SVGAGI. This CDR3 is 15 amino acids long. CDR3 DNA sequence: TGTGCCAGCAGTTACTCGACCATGGGGACCTACGAGCAGTACTTC. Its translation is CASSYSTMGTYEQYF.

V and J are TRBV19 and TRBJ2-7, with D maybe TRBD2 (6 bases). This CDR3 region has 13 residues. The V and J ends lost 3 bases and 5 bases respectively, with 11 bases between them. Germline CDR1 and CDR2: LNHDA and SQIVND (reference sequence). CDR3 residues: CASSIGGFNEQYF. In DNA, the CDR3 is TGTGCCAGTAGTATCGGAGGGTTCAACGAGCAGTACTTC.

V usage is TRBV6-6 and J usage is TRBJ2-1; maybe TRBD1 (5 bases). CDR3 length: 17 amino acids. Trimming pared 8 bases from V and 5 bases from J, leaving 25 bases between. Germline V gene data show CDR1 as MNHNY and CDR2 as SVGAGI (reference sequence). For the CDR3, the DNA is TGTGCCAGCTCCTTCCGAGTGGGGCGCCGAGTGGACAATGAGCAGTTCTTC. Its protein is CASSFRVGRRVDNEQFF.

The V gene is TRBV29-1, the J gene TRBJ2-7; D may be TRBD2 (8 bases). CDR3 length: 14 amino acids. The germline CDR1 and CDR2 sequences are SQVTM and ANQGSEA. The ends were cut back, 3 bases at V and 4 bases at J, with 16 bases in the middle. In DNA form, the CDR3 reads TGCAGCGTTGACTCGGGAGGGGGCGCATACGAGCAGTACTTC. Translation: CSVDSGGGAYEQYF.

This chain connects TRBV19 to TRBJ1-1, with D tentatively TRBD1 (5 bases). This CDR3 is built from 14 residues. With 4 bases removed from V and 2 bases from J, the gap between germline ends came to 11 bases. Per germline, CDR1 LNHDA and CDR2 SQIVND (reference sequence). This CDR3 reads CASSRDGVNTEAFF. CDR3 nucleotides: TGTGCCAGTAGTAGGGACGGGGTAAACACTGAAGCTTTCTTT.

As DNA, the CDR3 is TGCGCCAGCAGCCAGGGACTAGCCAGGATCTCCTACGAGCAGTACTTC. This encodes CASSQGLARISYEQYF. The rearrangement links TRBV4-3 to TRBJ2-7, with TRBD2 matching over 9 bases. The CDR3 spans 16 residues. In germline, CDR1 is LGHNA, CDR2 YSLEER. V dropped 3 bases and J dropped 0; count of bases not matched to a gene: 6.

The chain has TRBV12-3 or TRBV12-4 and TRBJ2-7; perhaps TRBD2 as D (7 bases). V was cut by 6 bases and J by 1 base, with 16 bases left in between. The CDR3 runs to 15 residues. CDR3 amino acids: CASSATGGISYEQYF. CDR3 in DNA: TGTGCCAGCAGCGCGACGGGGGGCATATCCTACGAGCAGTACTTC.

This clonotype was counted between two and nine times. The rearrangement joins TRBV29-1 to TRBJ1-1; D is unresolved. CDR3 size: 11 residues. Looked up from germline, CDR1 is SQVTM and CDR2 is ANQGSEA. V was pared by 4 bases and J by 5 bases, with 8 bases between. CDR3 region: CSVGMWTEAFF. Written as DNA, the CDR3 is TGCAGCGTTGGGATGTGGACTGAAGCTTTCTTT.

The chain employs TRBV6-5 and TRBJ1-2; TRBD1 is a possible D gene (5 bases). Trimming stripped 3 bases from V and 6 bases from J, with 14 bases between. The CDR3 has 14 amino acids. Germline V lookup: CDR1 MNHEY, CDR2 SVGAGI. In DNA form, the CDR3 reads TGTGCCAGCAGTTATACCGGACAATCTCATGGCTACACCTTC. As protein: CASSYTGQSHGYTF.

The chain joins TRBV6-2 or TRBV6-3 to TRBJ1-2; D remains unclear. The CDR3 length is 13 residues. V was shortened by 4 bases and J by 2 bases, with 8 bases between the two germline ends. CDR1 MNHEY and CDR2 SVGEGT come from the germline V gene. The CDR3 sequence: CASSWVENYGYTF. Written as DNA, the CDR3 is TGTGCCAGCAGTTGGGTCGAAAACTATGGCTACACCTTC.

The chain couples TRBV15 to TRBJ2-7; D unresolved. The CDR3 runs 13 residues. Germline-derived CDR1 and CDR2 are LNHNV and YYDKDF (reference sequence). V lost 4 bases and J lost 0, with 7 bases in between. CDR3: CATSKRSSYEQYF. CDR3 bases: TGTGCCACCAGCAAACGGAGCTCCTACGAGCAGTACTTC.

V usage is TRBV10-3 and J usage is TRBJ2-4, with 8 bases fitting TRBD1. Germline V gene data show CDR1 as ENHRY and CDR2 as SYGVKD. With V trimmed by 10 bases and J by 7 bases, 9 bases remained unmatched. This CDR3 contains 13 residues. The chain's CDR3 is CATLQTGANIQYF. DNA for the CDR3: TGTGCCACCCTTCAGACAGGGGCGAACATTCAGTACTTC.

CDR3 sequence reads: CSVSGGASYEQYF. For the CDR3, the DNA is TGCAGCGTCAGCGGAGGAGCTTCCTACGAGCAGTACTTC. The rearrangement joins TRBV29-1 to TRBJ2-7, with D maybe TRBD2 (5 bases). The length of the CDR3 is 13 residues. V was clipped by 6 bases and J by 1 base, with 13 bases between them. Per the germline V gene, CDR1 is SQVTM and CDR2 is ANQGSEA.

CDR3 coding DNA: TGTGCCAGTAGTATTGGATCGGGGGCCTCTGGCTACACCTTC. Translating gives CASSIGSGASGYTF. The rearrangement joins TRBV19 to TRBJ1-2; D might be TRBD1 (6 bases). Trimming cost V 3 bases and J 7 bases, with 15 bases left between them. Germline assignment: CDR1 LNHDA and CDR2 SQIVND (reference sequence). This CDR3 has 14 residues.

The rearrangement links TRBV19 to TRBJ2-3; 7 nucleotides match TRBD2. V shed 10 bases and J 6 bases; nucleotides not matched to a gene: 13. This CDR3 comprises 14 residues. Germline V gene lookup returns CDR1 LNHDA and CDR2 SQIVND (reference sequence). Here the CDR3 DNA reads TGTGCCACCAGTCCGCGGGAGATTAGGGATACGCAGTATTTT. It yields the protein CATSPREIRDTQYF. Full variable domain (outside the CDR3, taken from reference TRBV19 and TRBJ2-3): DGGITQSPKYLFRKEGQNVTLSCEQNLNHDAMYWYRQDPGQGLRLIYYSQIVNDFQKGDIAEGYSVSREKKESFPLTVTSAQKNPTAFYLCATSPREIRDTQYFGPGTRLTVL.